A single sample gave rise to the 20 T cell receptor beta chains below, sequenced in a study of blood T cell repertoires in COVID-19 (dated by TCRdb to the early 2020s). Library preparation was by the immunoSEQ multiplex PCR assay. TCRdb retrieved this table from immuneACCESS and kept in-frame rearrangements only. Not all clones are present; in checked studies, unresolved V genes account for under half, and no reason is known for the remainder. Within this sample are a few hundred thousand clones, with 87% of them counted one time only. The ten biggest clones cover around 3% of the sample. Sample: PBMCs or T cells enriched from blood (not recorded which). The receptors were gathered from a woman aged 25 to 45 who had recovered from COVID-19.

V is TRBV28 and J is TRBJ1-3; D remains unclear. The V gene's germline CDR1 is MDHEN and CDR2 SYDVKM. The CDR3 consists of 13 residues. V lost 3 bases to trimming and J lost 2 bases, with 5 bases between them. The CDR3 sequence is CASSFYPGNTIYF. DNA for the CDR3: TGTGCCAGCAGTTTTTATCCTGGAAACACCATATATTTT.

The J gene is TRBJ2-3, the V gene TRBV7-2; D remains ambiguous. Looked up from germline, CDR1 is SGHTA and CDR2 is FQGNSA. The V and J ends lost 6 bases and 4 bases respectively, with 14 bases between them. The CDR3 is 14 residues long. The chain's CDR3 is CASSSRPFPDTQYF. The DNA of the CDR3 is TGTGCCAGCAGTTCTAGACCCTTCCCAGATACGCAGTATTTT.

The chain couples TRBV7-2 to TRBJ2-7, with D possibly being TRBD2 (6 bases). Germline CDR1 reads SGHTA; CDR2 reads FQGNSA. Trimming took 5 bases from V and 2 from J, leaving 13 bases between them. This CDR3 is 14 amino acids long. The CDR3 loop is CASSPLGGPYEQYF. CDR3 sequence (DNA): TGTGCCAGCAGCCCACTGGGGGGACCCTACGAGCAGTACTTC.

V gene TRBV9 combines with J gene TRBJ1-4; possibly TRBD1 for D (6 bases). CDR1 is SGDLS, CDR2 YYNGEE, per germline. V lost 2 bases and J 7 bases, leaving 12 bases between the germline ends. The CDR3 length is 14 residues. CDR3 loop: CASSVGQGTEKLFF. DNA for the CDR3: TGTGCCAGCAGCGTCGGGCAGGGGACTGAAAAACTGTTTTTT.

This clone was seen only once. This chain connects TRBV5-1 to TRBJ2-5, with TRBD2 identical over 8 bases. V dropped 6 bases and J dropped 5; count of bases not matched to a gene: 9. The length of the CDR3 is 14 residues. Germline V gene sequence: CDR1 SGHRS, CDR2 YFSETQ. As DNA, the CDR3 is TGCGCCAGCACCCCCCGGGGGGGCTCGGAGACCCAGTACTTC. It encodes CASTPRGGSETQYF.

The gene calls are TRBV3-1 (or the pseudogene TRBV3-2) and TRBJ1-1; D remains unclear. With 3 bases removed from V and 5 bases from J, the gap between germline ends came to 13 bases. The CDR3 loop spans 14 amino acids. Germline V lookup: CDR1 LGHDT, CDR2 YNNKEL (reference sequence). As DNA, the CDR3 is TGTGCCAGCAGCCAGAGGGAGTTCGGAACTGAAGCTTTCTTT. Encoded protein: CASSQREFGTEAFF.

This clone was seen only a few times. The chain recombines TRBV6-5 with TRBJ2-2, with TRBD2 as a possible D gene (7 bases). Looked up from germline, CDR1 is MNHEY and CDR2 is SVGAGI. This CDR3 is built from 15 residues. The ends were cut back, 6 bases at V and 1 base at J, with 12 bases in the middle. The chain's CDR3 is CASSGGGRNTGELFF. For the CDR3, the DNA is TGTGCCAGCAGCGGCGGGGGCCGGAACACCGGGGAGCTGTTTTTT.

The chain carries TRBV27 and TRBJ2-5; 8 positions match TRBD1. This CDR3 has 16 residues. Germline V gene lookup returns CDR1 MNHEY and CDR2 SMNVEV (reference sequence). V trimming: 4 bases; J trimming: 1 base; junction bases outside the gene matches: 8. CDR3 DNA: TGTGCCAGCAGTTCCCTCGGACAGGGAGTCCAAGAGACCCAGTACTTC. Translation: CASSSLGQGVQETQYF.

The J gene is TRBJ1-2, the V gene TRBV7-9, with D perhaps matching TRBD1 (6 bases). Germline V lookup: CDR1 SEHNR, CDR2 FQNEAQ (reference sequence). The CDR3 is 13 residues long. Trimming cost V 7 bases and J 2 bases, with 11 bases left between them. CDR3 bases: TGTGCCAGCACACGGACAGTCAACTATGGCTACACCTTC. Protein product: CASTRTVNYGYTF.

The chain employs TRBV18 and TRBJ2-2; 9 bases match TRBD1. Germline V gene data show CDR1 as KGHSH and CDR2 as LQKENI. The junction had 7 bases not matched to a gene; V was cut back by 3 bases and J by 5 bases. This CDR3 contains 16 residues. The CDR3 is CASSPQDRGGTGELFF. The CDR3 DNA reads TGTGCCAGCTCACCGCAGGACAGGGGAGGTACCGGGGAGCTGTTTTTT.

CDR3 sequence: CASSLSGAGRSGEQYF. The DNA for the CDR3 is TGTGCCAGCAGTTTATCAGGAGCGGGCCGATCGGGGGAGCAGTACTTC. The chain has TRBV27 and TRBJ2-7; weak D call: TRBD2 (6 bases). The germline V gene has CDR1 MNHEY and CDR2 SMNVEV (reference sequence). The CDR3 runs to 16 residues. The V end lost 0 bases, the J end lost 7 bases, and 19 bases lay between the germline ends.

This chain uses TRBV10-3 with TRBJ2-5; possible D gene TRBD2, 5 bases. Trimming took 6 bases from V and 5 from J, leaving 13 bases between them. Germline V CDR1 and CDR2: ENHRY, SYGVKD. CDR3 size: 13 residues. CDR3 residues: CAISPTRTETQYF. CDR3 DNA: TGTGCCATCAGCCCTACTAGAACGGAGACCCAGTACTTC.

This clone was seen more than once but under ten times. The chain combines TRBV27 with TRBJ1-6; a weak D match, TRBD1 (5 bases). Trimming left V 3 bases short and J 5 bases short, with 8 bases between. Germline CDR1 MNHEY, CDR2 SMNVEV (reference sequence). The CDR3 totals 14 residues. DNA of the CDR3: TGTGCCAGCAGTTTTGGGGCCCATAATTCACCCCTCCACTTT. Translated, it gives CASSFGAHNSPLHF.

As concerns this clone: In the same sample, other DNA sequences code for this CDR3. This chain joins TRBV10-3 and TRBJ2-5; 9 nucleotides agree with TRBD1. Germline V lookup: CDR1 ENHRY, CDR2 SYGVKD. The CDR3 is made up of 14 amino acids. The J segment lost 2 bases and the V segment lost 5 bases, leaving 3 bases of the junction unmatched. In DNA form, the CDR3 reads TGTGCCATCAGTCCCGGGACAGGGCAAGAGACCCAGTACTTC. Translated: CAISPGTGQETQYF.

The gene calls are TRBV3-1 (or the pseudogene TRBV3-2) and TRBJ2-7; tentative D call: TRBD1 (5 bases). Germline lookup yields CDR1 LGHDT and CDR2 YNNKEL (reference sequence). V gave up 6 bases and J gave up 3 bases, with 12 bases separating them. This CDR3 contains 13 residues. The CDR3 nucleotides read TGTGCCAGCAGGGGCAGGGCGCTCTACGAGCAGTACTTC. Translated, it gives CASRGRALYEQYF.

The chain is built from TRBV7-8 and TRBJ2-7; 8 bases agree with TRBD1. This CDR3 is 15 amino acids long. CDR1 SGHVS and CDR2 FQNEAQ come from the germline V gene. The V and J ends lost 3 bases and 3 bases, in that order; junction bases with no gene match: 7. CDR3 sequence (DNA): TGTGCCAGCAGCTTCGGTGGACAGGGTAACTACGAGCAGTACTTC. Translating it yields CASSFGGQGNYEQYF.

This chain joins TRBV4-1 and TRBJ1-6; no firm D call. Deletions cut 0 bases from V and 11 bases from J, with 20 bases between. Germline CDR1 is MGHRA and CDR2 is YSYEKL. There are 17 residues in the CDR3. For the CDR3, the DNA is TGCGCCAGCAGCCAAGATATTTTTGGAGACGCCAGACCACCCCTCCACTTT. This encodes CASSQDIFGDARPPLHF.

The chain joins TRBV11-2 to TRBJ1-3; D ambiguous. The V end lost 5 bases, the J end lost 0 bases, and 5 bases lay between the germline ends. The CDR3 totals 13 residues. Per the germline V gene, CDR1 is SGHAT and CDR2 is FQNNGV. The CDR3 DNA sequence: TGTGCCAGCAGCGCGGCCTCTGGAAACACCATATATTTT. This sequence encodes CASSAASGNTIYF.

The gene calls are TRBV6-1 and TRBJ1-6; TRBD1 matches at 9 bases. V lost 3 bases to trimming and J lost 13 bases; unmatched junction nucleotides: 7. The germline V gene has CDR1 MNHNS and CDR2 SASEGT. This CDR3 comprises 14 residues. The CDR3 protein is CASSDRTGVSPLHF. For the CDR3, the DNA is TGTGCCAGCAGTGACCGGACAGGGGTTAGCCCCCTCCACTTT.

This clone occurred a few times. The chain links TRBV10-3 to TRBJ1-1; TRBD1 is a possible D gene (5 bases). Germline CDR1 and CDR2: ENHRY and SYGVKD. Trimming left V 6 bases short and J 1 base short, with 15 bases between. The CDR3 is made up of 15 amino acids. CDR3 coding DNA: TGTGCCATCAGCCTGGGACTAGACTCGAACACTGAAGCTTTCTTT. Protein: CAISLGLDSNTEAFF.